Listed below are T cell receptor beta chains from one sample, sequenced in a study of T cells in Graves' hyperthyroidism and ophthalmopathy. TCRdb re-called the multiplex PCR reads through MiXCR, storing one row per CDR3 protein. The sample includes roughly 30,000 distinct CDR3 sequences, roughly 45% of them seen just once. Input material: blood. The receptors originated from a woman aged 25-40 years with Graves' hyperthyroidism. The CDR3 runs from the conserved cysteine through the conserved F or W. D genes are given only for firm matches. Some rows mark clone size as missing; the rest say once, few, many or name a class of expanded clone.

V gene	D gene	clone size	J gene	CDR3 protein	CDR3 DNA
TRBV7-2	NA	many	TRBJ2-5	CASSLMLGARETQYF	TGTGCCAGCAGCTTAATGTTGGGGGCCCGAGAGACCCAGTACTTC
TRBV30	NA	NA	TRBJ1-5	CAWSGSRETQHF	TGTGCCTGGTCAGGGAGCCGAGAGACCCAGCATTTT
TRBV7-9	NA	few	TRBJ1-3	CASSLPGDGNTIYF	TGTGCCAGCAGCTTACCCGGGGACGGAAACACCATATATTTT
TRBV12-5	NA	many	TRBJ2-5	CASGLVFGQRRETQYF	TGTGCTAGTGGTTTGGTTTTCGGGCAGCGTCGAGAGACCCAGTACTTC
TRBV7-8	NA	few	TRBJ1-1	CASSLLRRGKGNTEAFF	TGTGCCAGCAGCTTATTACGCCGGGGAAAGGGGAACACTGAAGCTTTCTTT
TRBV15	NA	medium-sized	TRBJ1-1	CATSRLIGGTEAFF	TGTGCCACCAGCAGACTGATAGGAGGGACTGAAGCTTTCTTT
TRBV9	TRBD2	NA	TRBJ2-2	CASSETSGNTGELFF	TGTGCCAGCAGCGAGACTAGCGGCAACACCGGGGAGCTGTTTTTT
TRBV4-1	TRBD2	many	TRBJ2-7	CASSPDRPGSASGRSQVF	TGCGCCAGCAGCCCAGACCGCCCAGGGAGCGCTAGCGGGAGGTCCCAGGTCTTC
TRBV7-3	NA	NA	TRBJ1-1	CASSLIGQLNTEAFF	TGTGCCAGCAGCTTAATAGGACAGTTGAACACTGAAGCTTTCTTT
TRBV5-1	NA	NA	TRBJ2-1	CASSLASPGNNEQFF	TGCGCCAGCAGCTTGGCCAGTCCAGGAAACAATGAGCAGTTCTTC
TRBV3-1	NA	many	TRBJ1-4	CASSRGGEKLFF	TGTGCCAGCAGCAGGGGCGGTGAAAAACTGTTTTTT
TRBV24-1	TRBD2	NA	TRBJ2-7	CATSDSSGRVSEQYF	TGTGCCACCAGTGACTCTAGCGGGAGGGTCTCCGAGCAGTACTTC
TRBV19	NA	once	TRBJ2-1	CASSPTSYNEQFF	TGTGCCAGTAGTCCGACTAGCTACAATGAGCAGTTCTTC
TRBV20-1	TRBD1	NA	TRBJ2-7	CSATDTGDGYEQYF	TGCAGTGCTACGGACACAGGGGATGGCTACGAGCAGTACTTC
TRBV6-2/TRBV6-3	NA	many	TRBJ1-5	CASSYNPLGDQPQHF	TGTGCCAGCAGTTATAACCCCTTAGGCGACCAGCCCCAGCATTTT
TRBV28	NA	many	TRBJ1-3	CASNQMGGNTIYF	TGTGCCAGCAACCAAATGGGCGGAAACACCATATATTTT
TRBV29-1	NA	NA	TRBJ2-5	CSVGLQETQYF	TGCAGCGTTGGCCTTCAAGAGACCCAGTACTTC
TRBV7-8	NA	medium-sized	TRBJ2-3	CASSHNPQRDTQYF	TGTGCCAGCAGTCACAACCCCCAGCGGGATACGCAGTATTTT
TRBV5-1	TRBD2	NA	TRBJ2-7	CASSWTSGSVNEQYF	TGCGCCAGCAGCTGGACTAGCGGGAGTGTCAACGAGCAGTACTTC
TRBV12-3/TRBV12-4	TRBD2	many	TRBJ2-2	CASSFGGRATGELFF	TGTGCCAGCAGTTTCGGGGGGAGGGCCACCGGGGAGCTGTTTTTT
TRBV6-5	NA	once	TRBJ1-1	CASSLAVANIEAFF	TGTGCCAGCAGCCTAGCCGTTGCCAACATTGAAGCTTTCTTT
TRBV6-1	NA	many	TRBJ1-1	CASSVGETEAFF	TGTGCCAGCAGTGTTGGGGAGACTGAAGCTTTCTTT
TRBV29-1	NA	once	TRBJ2-7	CSVALSQPSYEQYF	TGCAGCGTTGCTCTCTCGCAGCCCTCCTACGAGCAGTACTTC
TRBV7-8	NA	NA	TRBJ1-1	CASSANRGRNTEAFF	TGTGCCAGCAGCGCAAACCGGGGGAGGAACACTGAAGCTTTCTTT
TRBV5-1	NA	many	TRBJ2-3	CASSRAWRGTDTQYF	TGCGCCAGCAGCCGCGCGTGGCGGGGCACAGATACGCAGTATTTT
TRBV6-5	NA	many	TRBJ1-1	CASSQVTYTEAFF	TGTGCCAGCAGTCAAGTCACATACACTGAAGCTTTCTTT